Each of the 32 T cell receptor beta chains below was sequenced from the same sample in a study of cytomegalovirus exposure and HLA in healthy donors. The assay was immunoSEQ multiplex PCR, and TCRdb's table has in-frame clones only and misses some. This sample yields approximately 150,000 clones, of which about 87% are seen a single time; under 9% belongs to the top ten. Input material: PBMCs. The receptors were sampled from a man younger than 35 in good health and CMV-seropositive.

This clone came up once. The rearrangement links TRBV7-9 to TRBJ1-1; possible D gene TRBD1, 5 bases. This CDR3 has 15 amino acids. V gave up 2 bases and J gave up 0 bases, with 10 bases separating them. Per the germline V gene, CDR1 is SEHNR and CDR2 is FQNEAQ (reference sequence). The CDR3 loop is CASSLLGVVNTEAFF. The CDR3 bases are TGTGCCAGCAGCTTATTAGGGGTGGTGAACACTGAAGCTTTCTTT.

The count of this clone is one. The V gene is TRBV5-5, the J gene TRBJ1-5; 7 positions agree with TRBD1. The CDR3 has 18 residues. V dropped 5 bases and J dropped 3; count of bases not matched to a gene: 17. CDR1 is SGHKS, CDR2 YYEKEE, per germline (reference sequence). CDR3 nucleotide sequence: TGTGCCAGCAGGAACCTAAATAACAGGGGCGCTCCCAATCAGCCCCAGCATTTT. This encodes CASRNLNNRGAPNQPQHF.

The sample holds one count of this clone. The chain joins TRBV5-1 to TRBJ2-1, with TRBD2 identical over 8 bases. The germline V gene encodes CDR1 SGHRS and CDR2 YFSETQ. V lost 2 bases, J lost 5 bases, and 12 bases stayed unmatched. This CDR3 has 17 residues. The CDR3 reads CASSFEISGGRDNEQFF. CDR3 nucleotides: TGCGCCAGCAGCTTTGAGATAAGCGGGGGTCGAGACAATGAGCAGTTCTTC.

The genes are TRBV5-6 and TRBJ2-3; D remains unclear. V lost 1 base and J 7 bases, leaving 7 bases between the germline ends. Germline V lookup: CDR1 SGHDT, CDR2 YYEEEE. The CDR3 runs to 12 residues. DNA for the CDR3: TGTGCCAGCAGCTTGTGGCAGAATACGCAGTATTTT. This gives the protein CASSLWQNTQYF.

V usage is TRBV5-1 and J usage is TRBJ1-3; the match to TRBD1 covers 8 bases. The germline gives CDR1 SGHRS, CDR2 YFSETQ. V shed 3 bases, J shed 2 bases, and the junction held 13 bases outside the gene matches. The CDR3 consists of 18 residues. This chain's CDR3 is CASSSFPRTGTTGNTIYF. The CDR3 DNA is TGCGCCAGCAGCTCCTTTCCCCGGACAGGGACCACTGGAAACACCATATATTTT.

V usage is TRBV19 and J usage is TRBJ2-3; D unresolved. The V end lost 11 bases, the J end lost 3 bases, and 9 bases lay between the germline ends. The CDR3 sequence is 11 residues long. CDR1 and CDR2 from the germline V gene are LNHDA and SQIVND (reference sequence). The CDR3 here is CASANTDTQYF. Here the CDR3 DNA reads TGTGCCTCCGCGAATACAGATACGCAGTATTTT. Together with reference TRBV19 and TRBJ2-3, the CDR3 gives the full variable domain: DGGITQSPKYLFRKEGQNVTLSCEQNLNHDAMYWYRQDPGQGLRLIYYSQIVNDFQKGDIAEGYSVSREKKESFPLTVTSAQKNPTAFYLCASANTDTQYFGPGTRLTVL.

The gene calls are TRBV5-1 and TRBJ2-5; TRBD2 matches 11 bases. Germline CDR1 reads SGHRS; CDR2 reads YFSETQ. The length of the CDR3 is 15 residues. J lost 2 bases, V lost 4 bases, and 4 bases had no gene match. CDR3 amino acids: CASSATSGEQETQYF. As DNA, the CDR3 is TGCGCCAGCAGCGCGACTAGCGGGGAGCAAGAGACCCAGTACTTC.

The V and J genes are TRBV11-2 and TRBJ2-1, with 15 bases aligning to TRBD2. This CDR3 contains 18 residues. Looked up from germline, CDR1 is SGHAT and CDR2 is FQNNGV. The ends lost 6 bases at V and 8 bases at J; junction bases unmatched: 14. DNA for the CDR3: TGTGCCAGCAGTCTGGGACTAGCGGGGGGTGGGGTAGGCGATGAGCAGTTCTTC. Its protein product is CASSLGLAGGGVGDEQFF.

This clone occurred a few times. The J gene is TRBJ2-7, the V gene TRBV5-1, with 9 bases identical to TRBD1. V gave up 4 bases and J gave up 6 bases; unmatched junction bases: 5. Germline CDR1 SGHRS, CDR2 YFSETQ. The CDR3 is 13 amino acids. In DNA form, the CDR3 reads TGCGCCAGCAGCCCGATGGGACAGGGCGAGCAGTACTTC. Translating gives CASSPMGQGEQYF.

This clone was seen only a few times. The genes are TRBV10-3 and TRBJ2-7; 7 bases line up with TRBD2. This CDR3 is 12 amino acids long. Per the germline V gene, CDR1 is ENHRY and CDR2 is SYGVKD. V dropped 4 bases and J dropped 6; count of bases not matched to a gene: 3. CDR3: CAISGRTSEQYF. CDR3 in DNA: TGTGCCATCAGTGGAAGGACTAGCGAGCAGTACTTC.

The V and J genes are TRBV7-9 and TRBJ2-1, with D perhaps matching TRBD1 (6 bases). Deletions cut 5 bases from V and 4 bases from J, with 12 bases between. The germline V gene encodes CDR1 SEHNR and CDR2 FQNEAQ (reference sequence). There are 14 residues in the CDR3. This CDR3 is CASSISGQYNEQFF. The CDR3 coding sequence is TGTGCCAGCAGCATATCCGGACAGTACAATGAGCAGTTCTTC.

The rearrangement links TRBV9 to TRBJ1-2; TRBD1 agrees at 7 bases. V shed 4 bases and J 4 bases; nucleotides not matched to a gene: 10. CDR3 size: 15 residues. In germline, CDR1 is SGDLS, CDR2 YYNGEE. CDR3 DNA sequence: TGTGCCAGCAGCCACGGACAGGCCGATCTCTATGGCTACACCTTC. Amino acids: CASSHGQADLYGYTF.

This clone showed up just once. The chain is built from TRBV11-2 and TRBJ1-1; 7 bases are shared with TRBD1. The CDR3 is made up of 13 amino acids. Germline CDR1 reads SGHAT; CDR2 reads FQNNGV. V was clipped by 4 bases and J by 5 bases; unmatched bases: 4. This CDR3 reads CASSSGGRTEAFF. Written as DNA, the CDR3 is TGTGCCAGCAGCTCAGGGGGACGGACTGAAGCTTTCTTT.

This rearrangement joins TRBV10-3 to TRBJ2-5, with TRBD1 identical over 10 bases. The germline CDR1 and CDR2 sequences are ENHRY and SYGVKD. After removal of 4 bases from V and 5 bases from J, the junction contained 4 bases not matched to a gene. CDR3 length equals 14 residues. The CDR3: CAISGSTGGETQYF. For the CDR3, the DNA is TGTGCCATCAGTGGATCGACAGGGGGCGAGACCCAGTACTTC.

The genes are TRBV21-1 and TRBJ1-2. TRBV21-1 is a listed pseudogene. The CDR3 contains 13 residues. The CDR3 region is CASSKGGGYGYTF. CDR3 in DNA: TGTGCCAGCAGCAAGGGGGGAGGGTATGGCTACACCTTC.

This sequence joins TRBV6-5 and TRBJ1-4, with a possible D match to TRBD1 (6 bases). Germline V lookup: CDR1 MNHEY, CDR2 SVGAGI. This CDR3 has 15 residues. V lost 5 bases to trimming and J lost 4 bases, with 14 bases between them. As DNA, the CDR3 is TGTGCCAGCAGTCTCATACAGGGAAATAATGAAAAACTGTTTTTT. It translates to CASSLIQGNNEKLFF.

This sequence joins TRBV6-1 and TRBJ1-5; 7 bases align to TRBD1. The CDR3 runs 15 residues. Per germline, CDR1 MNHNS and CDR2 SASEGT. Trimming removed 6 bases from V and 0 bases from J; junction bases left unmatched: 5. Written as DNA, the CDR3 is TGTGCCAGCAGGGGGACAGACATTAGCAATCAGCCCCAGCATTTT. Residues: CASRGTDISNQPQHF.

This sequence joins TRBV5-1 and TRBJ1-1; 8 positions match TRBD1. The germline V gene encodes CDR1 SGHRS and CDR2 YFSETQ. The CDR3 is made up of 16 amino acids. The ends lost 4 bases at V and 1 base at J; junction bases unmatched: 9. In nucleotides, the CDR3 is TGCGCCAGCAGCGCAGGACAGGGTGGTTCGAACACTGAAGCTTTCTTT. Translating gives CASSAGQGGSNTEAFF.

The chain carries TRBV15 and TRBJ2-7; unclear D gene. V was cut by 0 bases and J by 2 bases, with 11 bases left in between. This CDR3 comprises 15 residues. In germline, CDR1 is LNHNV, CDR2 YYDKDF (reference sequence). CDR3 residues: CATSREYGLPYEQYF. CDR3 nucleotide sequence: TGTGCCACCAGCAGAGAGTACGGTCTCCCCTACGAGCAGTACTTC. Full variable domain (rest looked up from reference TRBV15 and TRBJ2-7): DAMVIQNPRYQVTQFGKPVTLSCSQTLNHNVMYWYQQKSSQAPKLLFHYYDKDFNNEADTPDNFQSRRPNTSFCFLDIRSPGLGDTAMYLCATSREYGLPYEQYFGPGTRLTVT.

This clone showed up just a few times. With a much larger clone just one base away, this may be a read error. This sample also contains other DNA sequences that code for the same CDR3. The chain carries TRBV11-3 and TRBJ2-1, with D perhaps TRBD2 (5 bases). Per germline, CDR1 SGHNT and CDR2 YENEEA. Trimming removed 5 bases from V and 4 bases from J, with 6 bases in between. CDR3 length: 12 amino acids. In DNA form, the CDR3 reads TGTGCCAGCAGCCGAGGGTACAATGAGCAGTTCTTC. Encoded protein: CASSRGYNEQFF.

The chain couples TRBV15 to TRBJ2-3; 7 bases are shared with TRBD2. Losses at the gene ends were 7 bases for V and 2 bases for J; bases not matched to a gene: 6. The CDR3 is made up of 14 amino acids. Germline V CDR1 and CDR2: LNHNV, YYDKDF (reference sequence). The CDR3 region has the DNA TGTGCCACCAAGCTAGCGGCACTCACAGATACGCAGTATTTT. Protein sequence: CATKLAALTDTQYF.

J is TRBJ2-3 and V is TRBV28, with TRBD2 identical over 7 bases. The CDR3 runs to 15 residues. Germline CDR1 and CDR2: MDHEN and SYDVKM. V lost 4 bases, J lost 1 base, and 5 bases stayed unmatched. The CDR3 loop reads CASSSGGGRTDTQYF. The CDR3 DNA is TGTGCCAGCAGTTCGGGCGGGGGTCGCACAGATACGCAGTATTTT.

This chain connects TRBV10-1 to TRBJ2-7; TRBD1 aligns across 9 bases. Germline-derived CDR1 and CDR2 are WNHNN and SYGVQD (reference sequence). CDR3 size: 15 residues. The trim removed 6 bases at V and 6 bases at J, leaving 12 bases unmatched. In DNA form, the CDR3 reads TGCGCCAGCAGCGGCGGGACAGGGAATTCGGGCGAGCAGTACTTC. Translated, it gives CASSGGTGNSGEQYF.

This chain joins TRBV5-6 and TRBJ2-7; 8 bases match TRBD2. Germline loops: CDR1 SGHDT, CDR2 YYEEEE. This CDR3 is built from 15 residues. The J segment lost 2 bases and the V segment lost 0 bases, leaving 4 bases of the junction unmatched. CDR3: CASSLGTSLTYEQYF. CDR3 nucleotide sequence: TGTGCCAGCAGCTTGGGGACTAGCCTGACCTACGAGCAGTACTTC.

V and J are TRBV5-4 and TRBJ1-1; D unresolved. From germline, CDR1 is SGHNT and CDR2 YYREEE (reference sequence). The CDR3 loop spans 15 amino acids. Trimming took off 0 bases at V and 1 base at J, with 10 bases between the two ends. In DNA form, the CDR3 reads TGTGCCAGCAGCTTGGGTGTCCGAGGGAACACTGAAGCTTTCTTT. This gives the protein CASSLGVRGNTEAFF.

CDR3 coding DNA: TGTGCCAGCACCCGGGAGTGGGGGTCCTACGAGCAGTACTTC. Amino acid sequence: CASTREWGSYEQYF. V is TRBV2 and J is TRBJ2-7, with TRBD2 as a possible D gene (6 bases). V dropped 7 bases and J dropped 1 base, with 14 bases sitting between them. Germline CDR1 SNHLY, CDR2 FYNNEI. The CDR3 has 14 residues.

The chain recombines TRBV10-1 with TRBJ2-1, with D uncertain. CDR3 length equals 12 residues. Trimming took 6 bases from V and 8 from J, leaving 11 bases between them. Germline loops: CDR1 WNHNN, CDR2 SYGVQD (reference sequence). The CDR3 sequence is CASSPRGDEQFF. CDR3 bases: TGCGCCAGCAGCCCCAGAGGTGATGAGCAGTTCTTC.

The V and J genes are TRBV27 and TRBJ1-5; D ambiguous. V lost 2 bases and J 7 bases, leaving 12 bases between the germline ends. CDR1 MNHEY and CDR2 SMNVEV come from the germline V gene (reference sequence). This CDR3 has 14 amino acids. This CDR3 reads CASSLSSGWQPQHF. As DNA, the CDR3 is TGTGCCAGCAGTTTAAGCTCGGGATGGCAGCCCCAGCATTTT.

This clone was counted a single time. The CDR3 sequence is CASSIGVSGATYEQYF. The CDR3 nucleotides are TGTGCCAGTAGTATAGGGGTTAGCGGGGCGACCTACGAGCAGTACTTC. The V call is TRBV19, the J call TRBJ2-7; 8 bases are shared with TRBD2. Germline lookup yields CDR1 LNHDA and CDR2 SQIVND (reference sequence). V shed 1 base and J 2 bases; nucleotides not matched to a gene: 7. CDR3 length equals 16 residues.

This sequence joins TRBV7-8 and TRBJ2-5; D gene ambiguous. Germline values: CDR1 SGHVS, CDR2 FQNEAQ. This CDR3 has 13 amino acids. Deletions cut 1 base from V and 1 base from J, with 4 bases between. This CDR3 reads CASSLVSQETQYF. DNA for the CDR3: TGTGCCAGCAGCTTAGTCAGCCAAGAGACCCAGTACTTC.

The chain couples TRBV5-4 to TRBJ2-7, with 7 bases matching TRBD1. Trimming removed 3 bases from V and 7 bases from J; junction bases left unmatched: 10. The length of the CDR3 is 14 residues. Germline CDR1 and CDR2: SGHNT and YYREEE (reference sequence). The DNA for the CDR3 is TGTGCCAGCAGCTCCCGGGACAGATCGAGTGAGCAGTACTTC. It is translated as CASSSRDRSSEQYF.

V gene TRBV4-1 combines with J gene TRBJ1-5, with D hard to call. V lost 4 bases and J lost 0, with 7 bases in between. The length of the CDR3 is 14 residues. Germline assignment: CDR1 MGHRA and CDR2 YSYEKL. Written as DNA, the CDR3 is TGCGCCAGCAGCCCAGGATATAGCAATCAGCCCCAGCATTTT. Translated, it gives CASSPGYSNQPQHF.